Each of the 25 T cell receptor beta chains below was sequenced from the same sample in a study of T-cell memory formation after mild COVID-19. TCRdb reprocessed the 5' RACE reads with MiXCR, giving one entry per CDR3 protein. The sample has 350,000 to 500,000 distinct CDR3 sequences; roughly 18% are singletons. The sample was PBMCs or a T cell subset sorted from them (not recorded which). Source of these receptors: a man between 18 and 29 years old who had mild COVID-19 (a few samples of this study predate the infection). Cell type and time point are not known.

This clonotype has more than one count but fewer than ten. V gene TRBV6-6 combines with J gene TRBJ2-1, with D maybe TRBD1 (5 bases). CDR3 length: 14 residues. Germline CDR1 and CDR2: MNHNY and SVGAGI (reference sequence). V dropped 0 bases and J dropped 5 bases, with 8 bases sitting between them. CDR3 coding DNA: TGTGCCAGCAGTTACTCCGTGACAGACAATGAGCAGTTCTTC. Amino acids: CASSYSVTDNEQFF.

The chain has TRBV4-1 and TRBJ2-3, with TRBD2 matching 9 bases. V dropped 1 base and J dropped 4; count of bases not matched to a gene: 9. The germline CDR1 and CDR2 sequences are MGHRA and YSYEKL. This CDR3 comprises 17 residues. CDR3 nucleotide sequence: TGCGCCAGCAGCCAAGCTCCGCGGGGGGGTTCGTCAGATACGCAGTATTTT. This codes for CASSQAPRGGSSDTQYF.

The chain carries TRBV6-1 and TRBJ2-5; D uncertain. V shed 2 bases and J shed 8 bases, with 15 bases lying between them. Germline lookup yields CDR1 MNHNS and CDR2 SASEGT. This CDR3 contains 14 residues. The CDR3: CASSEHRGKRTQYF. In nucleotides, the CDR3 is TGTGCCAGCAGTGAACACCGCGGCAAGCGAACCCAGTACTTC.

V and J are TRBV10-3 and TRBJ2-2; TRBD1 aligns across 8 bases. There are 16 residues in the CDR3. From germline, CDR1 is ENHRY and CDR2 SYGVKD. The V gene end was trimmed by 0 bases and the J gene end by 3 bases; junction bases not matched to a gene: 3. CDR3 bases: TGTGCCATCAGTGAGTCGGACAGGGTTCACACCGGGGAGCTGTTTTTT. Translated, it gives CAISESDRVHTGELFF.

J is TRBJ1-5 and V is TRBV7-2, with TRBD1 as a possible D gene (6 bases). Trimming took off 1 base at V and 6 bases at J, with 13 bases between the two ends. CDR3 length: 15 amino acids. CDR1 and CDR2 (germline): SGHTA, FQGNSA. CDR3 in amino acids: CASSLDRGRGQPQHF. The CDR3 DNA reads as TGTGCCAGCAGCTTAGACCGGGGGCGCGGTCAGCCCCAGCATTTT.

The chain joins TRBV3-1 to TRBJ2-7; D remains ambiguous. The CDR3 loop spans 13 amino acids. Trimming took 1 base from V and 6 from J, leaving 10 bases between them. CDR1 and CDR2 from the germline V gene are LGHDT and YNNKEL (reference sequence). CDR3 amino acids: CASSQVQGSEQYF. DNA for the CDR3: TGTGCCAGCAGCCAAGTACAAGGGTCCGAGCAGTACTTC.

This chain joins TRBV4-3 and TRBJ2-3; D unclear. Germline CDR1 and CDR2: LGHNA and YSLEER. The CDR3 length is 15 residues. The V end lost 1 base, the J end lost 2 bases, and 10 bases lay between the germline ends. The CDR3 DNA is TGCGCCAGCAGCCAAGGGGGATCGATCACAGATACGCAGTATTTT. Translation: CASSQGGSITDTQYF.

The V and J genes are TRBV5-1 and TRBJ1-2; TRBD1 might be the D (5 bases). V lost 0 bases and J lost 4, with 10 bases in between. The CDR3 is made up of 14 amino acids. Germline values: CDR1 SGHRS, CDR2 YFSETQ. CDR3 sequence (DNA): TGCGCCAGCAGCTTGGAGCGGGGACCCTATGGCTACACCTTC. This translates into CASSLERGPYGYTF.

The table lists this clonotype with a few counts. The V gene is TRBV9, the J gene TRBJ2-3; 12 bases are a match to TRBD2. The junction had 11 bases not matched to a gene; V was cut back by 0 bases and J by 3 bases. CDR3 length: 19 residues. The germline CDR1 and CDR2 sequences are SGDLS and YYNGEE. Written as DNA, the CDR3 is TGTGCCAGCAGCGTAGGAGCTAGCGGGGGGGCCGTTGGAACAGATACGCAGTATTTT. Its protein product is CASSVGASGGAVGTDTQYF.

The chain uses TRBV7-9 and TRBJ2-7, with D perhaps TRBD1 or TRBD2 (5 bases each). Looked up from germline, CDR1 is SEHNR and CDR2 is FQNEAQ (reference sequence). The CDR3 is 15 residues long. V was clipped by 0 bases and J by 2 bases, with 11 bases between them. CDR3 sequence (DNA): TGTGCCAGCAGCTTAGCTAGGGACGGAGCCTACGAGCAGTACGTC. Encoded protein: CASSLARDGAYEQYV.

This chain connects TRBV5-1 to TRBJ1-1; no reliable D call. The CDR3 contains 15 residues. Germline lookup yields CDR1 SGHRS and CDR2 YFSETQ. V was cut by 1 base and J by 2 bases, with 12 bases left in between. The CDR3: CASSLYAEFNTEAFF. Written as DNA, the CDR3 is TGCGCCAGCAGCTTGTATGCGGAGTTTAACACTGAAGCTTTCTTT. Full variable domain (remainder filled in from reference TRBV5-1 and TRBJ1-1): KAGVTQTPRYLIKTRGQQVTLSCSPISGHRSVSWYQQTPGQGLQFLFEYFSETQRNKGNFPGRFSGRQFSNSRSEMNVSTLELGDSALYLCASSLYAEFNTEAFFGQGTRLTVV.

This clonotype was observed a handful of times. The chain uses TRBV9 and TRBJ2-2, with a possible D match to TRBD1 (5 bases). The CDR3 length is 16 residues. Germline CDR1 is SGDLS and CDR2 is YYNGEE. V lost 3 bases, J lost 7 bases, and 19 bases lay in between. As DNA, the CDR3 is TGTGCCAGCAGCGGGACCCCAGGGCTCGGAAGCGGGGAGCTGTTTTTT. Translated: CASSGTPGLGSGELFF.

A few counts support this clonotype. This chain connects TRBV4-2 to TRBJ2-3; D might be TRBD2 (6 bases). This CDR3 contains 15 residues. Trimming took off 2 bases at V and 1 base at J, with 10 bases between the two ends. CDR1 is LGHNA, CDR2 YNFKEQ, per germline. The CDR3 sequence: CASSQRLEGTDTQYF. For the CDR3, the DNA is TGTGCCAGCAGCCAAAGACTAGAGGGCACAGATACGCAGTATTTT.

CDR3 protein: CSARLAGFTGELFF. The CDR3 region has the DNA TGCAGTGCTAGGCTAGCGGGGTTCACCGGGGAGCTGTTTTTT. The gene calls are TRBV20-1 and TRBJ2-2; the match to TRBD2 covers 9 bases. The CDR3 runs 14 residues. V shed 3 bases and J 4 bases; nucleotides not matched to a gene: 3. Looked up from germline, CDR1 is DFQATT and CDR2 is SNEGSKA (reference sequence).

The V and J genes are TRBV10-2 and TRBJ2-4; the D call may be TRBD1 or TRBD2 (6 bases each). Germline values: CDR1 WSHSY, CDR2 SAAADI. The CDR3 sequence is 14 residues long. V was pared by 6 bases and J by 0 bases, with 9 bases between. In nucleotides, the CDR3 is TGCGCCAGCAGGGAGGGGGTAGCCAAAAACATTCAGTACTTC. It codes for CASREGVAKNIQYF.

This clonotype was seen more than once but under ten times. This sequence joins TRBV2 and TRBJ1-1; weak D call: TRBD1 (5 bases). V was shortened by 8 bases and J by 4 bases, with 11 bases between the two germline ends. The V gene's germline CDR1 is SNHLY and CDR2 FYNNEI. The CDR3 loop spans 12 amino acids. The CDR3 region has the DNA TGTGCCAGCGGCTGGGGGGGCACTGAAGCTTTCTTT. This translates into CASGWGGTEAFF.

Points on this clonotype: A junction end diverges from the germline sequence, so it may reflect a read error. This rearrangement joins TRBV7-7 to TRBJ2-1; TRBD2 is a possible D gene (5 bases). Germline V gene lookup returns CDR1 SSHAT and CDR2 FNYEAQ (reference sequence). This CDR3 has 13 amino acids. DNA for the CDR3: TGTGCTAGCAGCTCCGACGGGGAGTTTGAGCAGTTCTTC. The encoded protein is CASSSDGEFEQFF.

The rearrangement uses TRBV7-9 and TRBJ1-1; D is ambiguous. CDR1 is SEHNR and CDR2 is FQNEAQ in the germline V gene (reference sequence). The ends were cut back, 6 bases at V and 1 base at J, with 12 bases in the middle. The CDR3 has 14 residues. The CDR3 nucleotides are TGTGCCAGCAGAGGAGGGAACCCGAACACTGAAGCTTTCTTT. Its protein product is CASRGGNPNTEAFF.

This clonotype has a handful of counts. The chain couples TRBV6-6 to TRBJ1-2, with TRBD1 matching 11 bases. The CDR3 runs to 21 residues. V dropped 8 bases and J dropped 1; count of bases not matched to a gene: 24. Germline CDR1 MNHNY, CDR2 SVGAGI (reference sequence). CDR3 DNA: TGTGCCAGCCGAGACGATCGGGACAGGGGGACTTTTAAGGAGGTTAACTATGGCTACACCTTC. This encodes CASRDDRDRGTFKEVNYGYTF.

A few counts support this clonotype. This rearrangement joins TRBV20-1 to TRBJ2-3, with 7 bases fitting TRBD2. Germline CDR1 reads DFQATT; CDR2 reads SNEGSKA (reference sequence). The CDR3 has 15 residues. The junction had 7 bases not matched to a gene; V was cut back by 3 bases and J by 1 base. Written as DNA, the CDR3 is TGCAGTGCTAGTTCCGGCGGGAGACGCACAGATACGCAGTATTTT. Encoded protein: CSASSGGRRTDTQYF.

In its sample, this clonotype was seen a few times. V gene TRBV4-3 combines with J gene TRBJ2-7, with 7 bases lining up with TRBD2. Germline CDR1 is LGHNA and CDR2 is YSLEER. J was trimmed by 0 bases and V by 0 bases; bases with no gene match: 2. This CDR3 comprises 15 residues. CDR3 loop: CASSQESGVSYEQYF. For the CDR3, the DNA is TGCGCCAGCAGCCAAGAGAGCGGGGTCTCCTACGAGCAGTACTTC.

The V and J genes are TRBV10-1 and TRBJ2-2; a possible D gene is TRBD2 (6 bases). Per germline, CDR1 WNHNN and CDR2 SYGVQD (reference sequence). The length of the CDR3 is 14 residues. The V end lost 6 bases, the J end lost 4 bases, and 12 bases lay between the germline ends. The CDR3 coding sequence is TGCGCCAGCAGCCCAGCGGGCCTCACCGGGGAGCTGTTTTTT. Protein sequence: CASSPAGLTGELFF.

This clonotype was counted between two and nine times. The chain recombines TRBV9 with TRBJ1-2; tentatively, D is TRBD1 (5 bases). The CDR3 has 14 residues. The germline gives CDR1 SGDLS, CDR2 YYNGEE. The germline V and J ends were trimmed by 3 bases and 6 bases, with 15 bases remaining between them. The CDR3 DNA reads as TGTGCCAGCAGCGGCGGGGCCCGGGAGGATGGCTACACCTTC. This gives the protein CASSGGAREDGYTF.

The chain has TRBV6-5 and TRBJ1-2; D remains ambiguous. Per germline, CDR1 MNHEY and CDR2 SVGAGI. V lost 3 bases to trimming and J lost 3 bases, with 11 bases between them. This CDR3 contains 14 residues. CDR3: CASSYGASYYGYTF. The CDR3 DNA sequence: TGTGCCAGCAGTTATGGAGCTTCGTACTATGGCTACACCTTC.

This chain links TRBV20-1 with TRBJ1-1; D is perhaps TRBD1 (6 bases). Germline-derived CDR1 and CDR2 are DFQATT and SNEGSKA (reference sequence). The V and J ends lost 3 bases and 4 bases respectively, with 12 bases between them. The CDR3 is 13 amino acids. CDR3 protein: CSARGTGITEAFF. CDR3 in DNA: TGCAGTGCTAGGGGCACAGGGATCACTGAAGCTTTCTTT.